This entry describes one T cell receptor (beta chain). What it binds is unknown. Naive CD8+ T cells showed CD45RO-CCR7+CD27+CD95-. This record comes from a study of CXCR3-negative and CXCR3-positive naive CD8 T cells. General observations from the study: The study found that naive CXCR3-negative and CXCR3-positive cells shared TRBV-TRBJ usage, while memory cells differed. TRB CDR3s of CXCR3-positive naive cells were more hydrophobic than those of CXCR3-negative naive cells.

With UMI labels, 5' RACE was used to prepare the TRB cDNA libraries. After re-calling the 5' RACE reads, TCRdb lists one entry per CDR3 protein, DNA absent. The listing contains roughly 80,000 distinct CDR3 sequences. Per the germline V gene, CDR1 is SEHNR and CDR2 is FQNEAQ (reference sequence). The CDR3 has 14 amino acids. The sequenced material came from naive CXCR3+ CD8+ T cells from blood. Specified subset: CD45RO-CCR7+CD27+CD95- naive CD8+ T cells expressing CXCR3 (TNR3+). The chain joins TRBV7-9 to TRBJ2-1; TCRdb designates TRBD2, a call that cannot be tested without DNA. The source of this sequence is a human donor in good health. Some clones in this sample may be carry-over from other donors' samples. The CDR3 here is CASSLGGLVNEQFF.